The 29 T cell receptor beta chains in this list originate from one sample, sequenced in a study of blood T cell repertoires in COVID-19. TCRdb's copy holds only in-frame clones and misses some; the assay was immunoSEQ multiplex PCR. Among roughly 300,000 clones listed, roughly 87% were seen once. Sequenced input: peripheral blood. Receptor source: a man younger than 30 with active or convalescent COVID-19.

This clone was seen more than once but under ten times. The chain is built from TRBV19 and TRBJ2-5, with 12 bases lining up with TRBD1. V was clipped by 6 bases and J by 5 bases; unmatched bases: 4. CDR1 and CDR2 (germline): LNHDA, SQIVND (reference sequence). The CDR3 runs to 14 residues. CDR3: CASRGQGAGETQYF. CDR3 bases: TGTGCCAGTAGGGGACAGGGGGCCGGGGAGACCCAGTACTTC.

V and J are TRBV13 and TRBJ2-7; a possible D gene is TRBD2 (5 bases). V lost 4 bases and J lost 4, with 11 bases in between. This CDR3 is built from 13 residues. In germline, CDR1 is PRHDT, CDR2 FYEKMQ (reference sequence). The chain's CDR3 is CASSSEGVYEQYF. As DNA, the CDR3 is TGTGCCAGCAGCTCCGAGGGAGTGTACGAGCAGTACTTC.

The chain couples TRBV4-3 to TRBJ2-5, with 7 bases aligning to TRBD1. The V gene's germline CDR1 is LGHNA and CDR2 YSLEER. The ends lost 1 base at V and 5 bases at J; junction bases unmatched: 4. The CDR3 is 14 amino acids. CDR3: CASSQGTGGETQYF. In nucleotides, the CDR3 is TGCGCCAGCAGCCAAGGGACAGGTGGCGAGACCCAGTACTTC.

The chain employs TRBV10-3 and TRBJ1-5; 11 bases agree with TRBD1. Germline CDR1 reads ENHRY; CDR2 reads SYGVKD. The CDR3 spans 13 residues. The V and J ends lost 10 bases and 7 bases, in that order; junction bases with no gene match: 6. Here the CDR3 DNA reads TGTGCCACGGGACAGGGGGGAATCCAGCCCCAGCATTTT. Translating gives CATGQGGIQPQHF.

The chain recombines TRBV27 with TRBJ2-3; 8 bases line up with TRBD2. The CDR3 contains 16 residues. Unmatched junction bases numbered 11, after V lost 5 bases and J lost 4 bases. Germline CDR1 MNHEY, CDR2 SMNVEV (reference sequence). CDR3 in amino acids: CASSPLLGTRADTQYF. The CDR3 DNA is TGTGCCAGCAGTCCATTGTTGGGGACTAGGGCAGATACGCAGTATTTT.

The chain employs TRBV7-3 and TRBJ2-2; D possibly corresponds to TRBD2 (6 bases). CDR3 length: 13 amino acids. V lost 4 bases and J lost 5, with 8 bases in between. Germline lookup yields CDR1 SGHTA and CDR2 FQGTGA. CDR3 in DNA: TGTGCCAGCAGCTCCGGGACTACCGGGGAGCTGTTTTTT. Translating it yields CASSSGTTGELFF.

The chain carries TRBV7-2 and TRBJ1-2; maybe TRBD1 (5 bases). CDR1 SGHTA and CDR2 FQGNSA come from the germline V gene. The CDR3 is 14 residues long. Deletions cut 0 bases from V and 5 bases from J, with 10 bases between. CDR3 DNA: TGTGCCAGCAGCTTAGCACAGGTTGGATATGGCTACACCTTC. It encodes CASSLAQVGYGYTF.

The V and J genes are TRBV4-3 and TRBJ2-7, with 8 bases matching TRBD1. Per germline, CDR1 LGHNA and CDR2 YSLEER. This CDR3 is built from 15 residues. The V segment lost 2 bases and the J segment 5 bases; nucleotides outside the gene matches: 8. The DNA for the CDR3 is TGCGCCAGCAGCCAATACAGGGGGTCTCTTAACGAGCAGTACTTC. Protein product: CASSQYRGSLNEQYF.

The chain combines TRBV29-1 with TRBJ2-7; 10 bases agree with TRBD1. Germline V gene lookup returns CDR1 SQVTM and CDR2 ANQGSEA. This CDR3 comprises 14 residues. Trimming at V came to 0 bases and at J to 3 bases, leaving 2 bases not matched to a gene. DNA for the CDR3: TGCAGCGTTGAAGAGACAGGGGGCGTCTACGAGCAGTACTTC. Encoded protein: CSVEETGGVYEQYF.

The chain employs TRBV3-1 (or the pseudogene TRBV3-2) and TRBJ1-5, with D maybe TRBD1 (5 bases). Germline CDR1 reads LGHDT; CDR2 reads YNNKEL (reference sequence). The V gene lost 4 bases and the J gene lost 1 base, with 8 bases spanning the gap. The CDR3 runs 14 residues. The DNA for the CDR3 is TGTGCCAGCAGCCCTGGGGCGAGCAATCAGCCCCAGCATTTT. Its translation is CASSPGASNQPQHF.

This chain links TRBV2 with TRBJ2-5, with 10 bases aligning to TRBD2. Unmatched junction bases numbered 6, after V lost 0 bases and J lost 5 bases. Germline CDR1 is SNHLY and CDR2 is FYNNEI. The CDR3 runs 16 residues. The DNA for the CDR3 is TGTGCCAGCAGTGAAGCGAGCGGGGGGGCCGCCGAGACCCAGTACTTC. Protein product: CASSEASGGAAETQYF.

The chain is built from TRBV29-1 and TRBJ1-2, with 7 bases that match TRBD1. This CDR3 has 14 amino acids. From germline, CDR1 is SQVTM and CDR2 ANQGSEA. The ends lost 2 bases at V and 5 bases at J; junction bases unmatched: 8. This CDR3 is CSVELGQQGYGYTF. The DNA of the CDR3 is TGCAGCGTTGAATTGGGACAGCAAGGGTATGGCTACACCTTC.

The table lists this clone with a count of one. For the CDR3, the DNA is TGTGCCAGCAGTCGGCGGGCAGGGGAGCAGACCCAGTACTTC. Protein product: CASSRRAGEQTQYF. The chain has TRBV13 and TRBJ2-5; D is perhaps TRBD1 (6 bases). Looked up from germline, CDR1 is PRHDT and CDR2 is FYEKMQ (reference sequence). The germline V and J ends were trimmed by 6 bases and 6 bases, with 17 bases remaining between them. CDR3 length: 14 amino acids.

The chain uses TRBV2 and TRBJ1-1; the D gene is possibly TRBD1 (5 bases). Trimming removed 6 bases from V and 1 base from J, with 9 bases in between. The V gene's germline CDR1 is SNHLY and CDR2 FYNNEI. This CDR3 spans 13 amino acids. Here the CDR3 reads CASRAQGNTEAFF. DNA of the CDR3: TGTGCCAGCAGGGCCCAGGGGAACACTGAAGCTTTCTTT.

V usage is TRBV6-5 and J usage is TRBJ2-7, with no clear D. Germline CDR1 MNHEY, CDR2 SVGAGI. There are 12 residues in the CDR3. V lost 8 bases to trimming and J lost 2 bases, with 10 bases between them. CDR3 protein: CASFIGAYEQYF. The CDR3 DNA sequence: TGTGCCAGCTTCATCGGAGCCTACGAGCAGTACTTC.

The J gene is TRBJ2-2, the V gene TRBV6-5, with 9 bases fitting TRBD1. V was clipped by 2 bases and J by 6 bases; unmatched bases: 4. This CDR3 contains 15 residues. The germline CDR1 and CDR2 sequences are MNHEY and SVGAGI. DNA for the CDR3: TGTGCCAGCAGTTACAGGGACAGGGCAGCCGGGGAGCTGTTTTTT. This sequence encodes CASSYRDRAAGELFF.

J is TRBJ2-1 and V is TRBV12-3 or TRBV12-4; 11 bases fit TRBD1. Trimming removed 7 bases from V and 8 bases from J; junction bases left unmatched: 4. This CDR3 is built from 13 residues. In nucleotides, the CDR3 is TGTGCCAGCAAGAGGGACAGGGGGGATGAGCAGTTCTTC. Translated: CASKRDRGDEQFF.

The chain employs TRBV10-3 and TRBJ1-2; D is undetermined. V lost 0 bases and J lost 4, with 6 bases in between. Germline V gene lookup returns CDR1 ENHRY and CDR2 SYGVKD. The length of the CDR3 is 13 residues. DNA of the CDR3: TGTGCCATCAGTGAGTCGTCCAGCTATGGCTACACCTTC. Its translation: CAISESSSYGYTF.

In DNA, the CDR3 is TGTGCCAGCAGCTTCGGGACAGGGGGCAATTTCGGAGAAAAACTGTTTTTT. Its translation is CASSFGTGGNFGEKLFF. This chain joins TRBV7-2 and TRBJ1-4; 12 bases are a match to TRBD1. Germline trimming cut 3 bases from V and 8 bases from J; bases unmatched to any gene: 10. The germline V gene encodes CDR1 SGHTA and CDR2 FQGNSA. The CDR3 has 17 residues. Together with reference TRBV7-2 and TRBJ1-4, the CDR3 gives the full variable domain: GAGVSQSPSNKVTEKGKDVELRCDPISGHTALYWYRQSLGQGLEFLIYFQGNSAPDKSGLPSDRFSAERTGGSVSTLTIQRTQQEDSAVYLCASSFGTGGNFGEKLFFGSGTQLSVL.

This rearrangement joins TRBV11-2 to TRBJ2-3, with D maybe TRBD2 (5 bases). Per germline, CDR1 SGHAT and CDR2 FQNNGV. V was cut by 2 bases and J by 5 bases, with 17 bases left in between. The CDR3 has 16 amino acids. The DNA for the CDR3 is TGTGCCAGCAGCTTAAGTGTTCTAGCACTGGGAGATACGCAGTATTTT. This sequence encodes CASSLSVLALGDTQYF.

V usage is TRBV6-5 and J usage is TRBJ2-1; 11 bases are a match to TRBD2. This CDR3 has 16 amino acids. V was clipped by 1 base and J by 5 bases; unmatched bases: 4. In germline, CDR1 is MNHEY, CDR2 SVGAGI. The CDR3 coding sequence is TGTGCCAGCAGTTACTTGGCTAGCGGGGGGAACAATGAGCAGTTCTTC. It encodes CASSYLASGGNNEQFF.

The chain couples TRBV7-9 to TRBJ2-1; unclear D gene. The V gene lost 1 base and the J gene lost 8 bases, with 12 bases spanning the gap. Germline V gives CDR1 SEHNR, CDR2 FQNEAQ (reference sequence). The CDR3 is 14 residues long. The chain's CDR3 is CASSLEGGDHEQFF. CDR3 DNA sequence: TGTGCCAGCAGCTTAGAAGGCGGCGATCATGAGCAGTTCTTC.

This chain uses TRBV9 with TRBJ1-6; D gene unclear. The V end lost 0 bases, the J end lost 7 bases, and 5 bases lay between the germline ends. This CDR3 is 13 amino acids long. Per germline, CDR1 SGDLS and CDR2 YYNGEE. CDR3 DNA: TGTGCCAGCAGCGTAGGGGAGAATTCACCCCTCCACTTT. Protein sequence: CASSVGENSPLHF.

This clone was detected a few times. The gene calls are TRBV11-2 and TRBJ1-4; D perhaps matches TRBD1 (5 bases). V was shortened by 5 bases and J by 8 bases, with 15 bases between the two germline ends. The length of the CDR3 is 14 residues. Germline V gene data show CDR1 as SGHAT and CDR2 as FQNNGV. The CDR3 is CASSLDSQREKLFF. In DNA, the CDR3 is TGTGCCAGCAGCCTTGACAGCCAACGAGAAAAACTGTTTTTT.

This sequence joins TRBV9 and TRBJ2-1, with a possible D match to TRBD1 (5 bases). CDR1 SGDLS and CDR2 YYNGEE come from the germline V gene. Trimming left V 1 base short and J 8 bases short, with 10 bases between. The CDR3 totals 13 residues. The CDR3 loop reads CASSVQGLDEQFF. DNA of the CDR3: TGTGCCAGCAGCGTACAGGGTTTGGATGAGCAGTTCTTC.

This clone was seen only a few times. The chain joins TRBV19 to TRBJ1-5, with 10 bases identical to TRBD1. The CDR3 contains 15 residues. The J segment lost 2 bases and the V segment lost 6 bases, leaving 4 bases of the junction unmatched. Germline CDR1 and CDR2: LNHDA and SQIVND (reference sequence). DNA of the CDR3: TGTGCCAGTAGCAAAGGGACAGGGGGCAATCAGCCCCAGCATTTT. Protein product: CASSKGTGGNQPQHF.

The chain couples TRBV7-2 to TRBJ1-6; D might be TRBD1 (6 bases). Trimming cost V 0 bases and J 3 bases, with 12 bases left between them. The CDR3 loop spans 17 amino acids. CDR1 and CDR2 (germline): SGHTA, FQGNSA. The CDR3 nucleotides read TGTGCCAGCAGCTTAGCGGATCCCAGGGGCTATAATTCACCCCTCCACTTT. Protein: CASSLADPRGYNSPLHF. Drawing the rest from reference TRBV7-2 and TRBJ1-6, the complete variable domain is GAGVSQSPSNKVTEKGKDVELRCDPISGHTALYWYRQSLGQGLEFLIYFQGNSAPDKSGLPSDRFSAERTGGSVSTLTIQRTQQEDSAVYLCASSLADPRGYNSPLHFGNGTRLTVT.

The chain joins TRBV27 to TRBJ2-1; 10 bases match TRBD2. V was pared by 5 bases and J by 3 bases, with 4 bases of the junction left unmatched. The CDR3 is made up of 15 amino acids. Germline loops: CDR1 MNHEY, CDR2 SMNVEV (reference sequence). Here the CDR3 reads CASSVVAGGYNEQFF. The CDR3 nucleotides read TGTGCCAGCAGTGTCGTAGCGGGGGGCTACAATGAGCAGTTCTTC.

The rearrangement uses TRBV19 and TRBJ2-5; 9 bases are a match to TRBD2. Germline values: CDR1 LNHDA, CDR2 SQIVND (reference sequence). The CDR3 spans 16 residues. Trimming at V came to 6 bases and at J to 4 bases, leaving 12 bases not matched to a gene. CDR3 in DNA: TGTGCCAGTAGCATCCAGACTAGCGGCCCCCCAGAGACCCAGTACTTC. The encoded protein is CASSIQTSGPPETQYF.